The 19 T cell receptor beta chains listed next were all sequenced from one sample in a study of OX40 agonist ivuxolimab in advanced cancers. Sequencing was performed with immunoSEQ multiplex PCR; in TCRdb, only in-frame clones are kept and a portion is missing. Among nearly 50,000 clones listed, roughly 88% were seen once. The sequenced sample was CD4+ or CD8+ T cells sorted from blood, obtained in a trial of the OX40 agonist ivuxolimab. Receptors originate from an adult with an advanced solid tumor such as melanoma, head and neck, liver or kidney cancer.

The chain employs TRBV19 and TRBJ1-1; TRBD1 agrees at 9 bases. The V and J ends lost 3 bases and 12 bases, in that order; junction bases with no gene match: 8. The CDR3 extends over 13 amino acids. Germline V gives CDR1 LNHDA, CDR2 SQIVND (reference sequence). CDR3 sequence reads: CASSILGQGQSFF. The CDR3 nucleotides are TGTGCCAGTAGTATTCTGGGACAGGGTCAATCTTTCTTT.

CDR3 DNA: TGTGCCAGCAGAACGACTGGCGGGAGGGCGTTCTTC. Protein sequence: CASRTTGGRAFF. The chain couples TRBV28 to TRBJ2-1; 9 bases are a match to TRBD2. After removal of 6 bases from V and 15 bases from J, the junction contained 9 bases not matched to a gene. CDR3 length: 12 residues. Germline CDR1 MDHEN, CDR2 SYDVKM.

The chain has TRBV19 and TRBJ2-7, with 11 nucleotides matching TRBD2. This CDR3 is built from 17 residues. V lost 3 bases and J lost 7; bases outside the gene matches: 14. CDR1 LNHDA and CDR2 SQIVND come from the germline V gene (reference sequence). The CDR3 loop reads CASSINALSLAGGEQYF. For the CDR3, the DNA is TGTGCCAGTAGTATTAATGCGTTGAGCCTAGCGGGAGGTGAGCAGTACTTC.

The chain carries TRBV28 and TRBJ2-7; a weak D match, TRBD2 (6 bases). Germline V gives CDR1 MDHEN, CDR2 SYDVKM. This CDR3 has 14 amino acids. V was trimmed by 7 bases and J by 9 bases, leaving 22 bases between them. The CDR3 loop reads CASTSSGWGDAQYF. In nucleotides, the CDR3 is TGTGCCAGCACCTCAAGCGGGTGGGGGGACGCGCAGTACTTC. The entire variable domain, with the rest obtained from reference TRBV28 and TRBJ2-7, is as follows: DVKVTQSSRYLVKRTGEKVFLECVQDMDHENMFWYRQDPGLGLRLIYFSYDVKMKEKGDIPEGYSVSREKKERFSLILESASTNQTSMYLCASTSSGWGDAQYFGPGTRLTVT.

This chain connects TRBV9 to TRBJ2-4; D is uncertain. V was shortened by 5 bases and J by 6 bases, with 6 bases between the two germline ends. The CDR3 covers 11 residues. Per the germline V gene, CDR1 is SGDLS and CDR2 is YYNGEE. The CDR3 loop reads CASRGTNIQYF. In nucleotides, the CDR3 is TGTGCCAGCAGAGGCACAAACATTCAGTACTTC.

The gene calls are TRBV5-1 and TRBJ1-1, with D perhaps matching TRBD1 (6 bases). This CDR3 contains 15 residues. Trimming removed 4 bases from V and 8 bases from J, with 21 bases in between. Germline values: CDR1 SGHRS, CDR2 YFSETQ. CDR3 sequence: CASSPGWDTIPEAFF. The CDR3 coding sequence is TGCGCCAGCAGCCCGGGATGGGACACAATTCCAGAAGCTTTCTTT.

J is TRBJ2-2 and V is TRBV19, with 8 bases fitting TRBD2. The ends lost 9 bases at V and 6 bases at J; junction bases unmatched: 9. Germline V gene data show CDR1 as LNHDA and CDR2 as SQIVND (reference sequence). The CDR3 covers 14 residues. The CDR3 sequence is CASSGTSFPGELFF. CDR3 nucleotide sequence: TGTGCCAGCTCAGGGACTAGTTTTCCCGGGGAGCTGTTTTTT. Drawing the rest from reference TRBV19 and TRBJ2-2, the complete variable domain is DGGITQSPKYLFRKEGQNVTLSCEQNLNHDAMYWYRQDPGQGLRLIYYSQIVNDFQKGDIAEGYSVSREKKESFPLTVTSAQKNPTAFYLCASSGTSFPGELFFGEGSRLTVL.

This chain links TRBV19 with TRBJ1-1, with 8 bases fitting TRBD1. This CDR3 spans 14 amino acids. Looked up from germline, CDR1 is LNHDA and CDR2 is SQIVND (reference sequence). V gave up 3 bases and J gave up 4 bases; unmatched junction bases: 4. Written as DNA, the CDR3 is TGTGCCAGTAGTATTCCAGGGGGCATCACTGAAGCTTTCTTT. Translated, it gives CASSIPGGITEAFF.

The V call is TRBV30, the J call TRBJ1-4; D gene uncertain. Trimming cost V 2 bases and J 7 bases, with 14 bases left between them. Per the germline V gene, CDR1 is GTSNPN and CDR2 is SVGIG (reference sequence). This CDR3 region has 14 residues. CDR3 loop: CAWSNSRVSEKLFF. In nucleotides, the CDR3 is TGTGCCTGGAGTAATTCAAGGGTTTCTGAAAAACTGTTTTTT.

The chain joins TRBV18 to TRBJ1-4, with 7 nucleotides matching TRBD1. CDR1 and CDR2 (germline): KGHSH, LQKENI. This CDR3 comprises 15 residues. Trimming removed 4 bases from V and 0 bases from J; junction bases left unmatched: 2. CDR3 protein: CASSLGTATNEKLFF. CDR3 DNA sequence: TGTGCCAGCTCACTCGGGACAGCAACTAATGAAAAACTGTTTTTT. The full variable domain, rest sourced from reference TRBV18 and TRBJ1-4, is NAGVMQNPRHLVRRRGQEARLRCSPMKGHSHVYWYRQLPEEGLKFMVYLQKENIIDESGMPKERFSAEFPKEGPSILRIQQVVRGDSAAYFCASSLGTATNEKLFFGSGTQLSVL.

The chain carries TRBV7-9 and TRBJ2-1, with 10 bases lining up with TRBD2. V was clipped by 3 bases and J by 10 bases; unmatched bases: 12. The CDR3 consists of 16 residues. In germline, CDR1 is SEHNR, CDR2 FQNEAQ (reference sequence). In DNA form, the CDR3 reads TGTGCCAGCAGCTTTCAGCTAGCGGGAGATGTAAACGAGCAGTTCTTC. Amino acids: CASSFQLAGDVNEQFF. Based on the CDR3 plus reference TRBV7-9 and TRBJ2-1, the full variable domain is DTGVSQNPRHKITKRGQNVTFRCDPISEHNRLYWYRQTLGQGPEFLTYFQNEAQLEKSRLLSDRFSAERPKGSFSTLEIQRTEQGDSAMYLCASSFQLAGDVNEQFFGPGTRLTVL.

The V call is TRBV10-3, the J call TRBJ1-2; D remains unclear. V shed 4 bases and J shed 4 bases, with 10 bases lying between them. The CDR3 has 13 residues. The germline gives CDR1 ENHRY, CDR2 SYGVKD. The CDR3 nucleotides read TGTGCCATCAGTGCAGCGGCACGCTATGGCTACACCTTC. This codes for CAISAAARYGYTF.

The V and J genes are TRBV7-9 and TRBJ1-2; D not resolved. Germline V lookup: CDR1 SEHNR, CDR2 FQNEAQ (reference sequence). Between the trimmed V and J ends, which lost 1 base and 8 bases, there was a span of 11 bases. CDR3 length: 13 residues. For the CDR3, the DNA is TGTGCCAGCAGCTTAGGGACCGCTAGGGGCTACACCTTC. Its translation is CASSLGTARGYTF.

This clone has a single count. The gene calls are TRBV28 and TRBJ2-7; 8 nucleotides match TRBD2. The trim removed 6 bases at V and 5 bases at J, leaving 9 bases unmatched. CDR3 length: 14 residues. Germline CDR1 is MDHEN and CDR2 is SYDVKM. CDR3 region: CASSRSGMGNEQYF. The CDR3 bases are TGTGCCAGCAGCCGTAGCGGGATGGGGAACGAGCAGTACTTC.

V and J are TRBV7-6 and TRBJ2-7; D unclear. Germline CDR1 and CDR2: SGHVS and FNYEAQ. V was clipped by 3 bases and J by 2 bases, with 11 bases between them. This CDR3 comprises 14 residues. Here the CDR3 DNA reads TGTGCCAGCAGCTTGGGTAGAGGACCCTACGAGCAGTACTTC. It codes for CASSLGRGPYEQYF.

The gene calls are TRBV5-1 and TRBJ1-2; D not certain. Germline V gives CDR1 SGHRS, CDR2 YFSETQ. V shed 4 bases and J shed 8 bases, with 15 bases lying between them. The CDR3 has 13 residues. The CDR3 sequence is CASSGEGFGGYTF. In DNA form, the CDR3 reads TGCGCCAGCAGCGGGGAGGGTTTCGGCGGCTACACCTTC.

This chain uses TRBV5-1 with TRBJ2-5; TRBD2 aligns across 12 bases. The CDR3 length is 16 residues. The V gene's germline CDR1 is SGHRS and CDR2 YFSETQ. V shed 0 bases and J 5 bases; nucleotides not matched to a gene: 5. For the CDR3, the DNA is TGCGCCAGCAGCTTGGTCCCTAGCGGGAGGGCTGAGACCCAGTACTTC. Protein product: CASSLVPSGRAETQYF.

The chain combines TRBV6-5 with TRBJ2-7, with D perhaps matching TRBD2 (5 bases). Trimming shortened V by 6 bases and J by 8 bases, and 11 bases separated the two germline ends. Germline loops: CDR1 MNHEY, CDR2 SVGAGI. This CDR3 has 11 amino acids. The CDR3 here is CASSAGGKQYF. DNA for the CDR3: TGTGCCAGCAGCGCGGGTGGGAAGCAGTACTTC.

The chain has TRBV19 and TRBJ2-3; 7 positions agree with TRBD2. CDR1 LNHDA and CDR2 SQIVND come from the germline V gene (reference sequence). V trimming: 5 bases; J trimming: 6 bases; junction bases outside the gene matches: 11. The CDR3 extends over 15 amino acids. The CDR3 sequence: CASSAQPSGADTQYF. The CDR3 DNA reads TGTGCCAGTAGTGCCCAACCCAGCGGGGCGGATACGCAGTATTTT.